This T cell receptor beta chain was profiled in a study of OX40 agonist ivuxolimab in advanced cancers. Overall study context: Ivuxolimab, an antibody acting as an agonist of OX40 (CD134), was used to treat patients. Patients got intravenous ivuxolimab at 0.01 to 10 mg/kg every 2 weeks. Those enrolled were 82.7% male, with a mean age of about 66 years and ages from about 20 to 85. The study's findings and limits: Averaged across samples, CD8+ T cells carried more expanded clones than CD4+ did.

Points on this clone: The antigen is not known.

Looked up from germline, CDR1 is SGHRS and CDR2 is YFSETQ. The V and J ends lost 2 bases and 0 bases respectively, with 10 bases between them. This CDR3 spans 15 amino acids. Generated by immunoSEQ multiplex PCR, the TCRdb table keeps only in-frame clones and is missing some. Among tens of thousands of clones listed, roughly 91% were seen once. The sample was CD4+ or CD8+ T cells sorted from blood, taken in a trial of the OX40 agonist ivuxolimab. The chain couples TRBV5-1 to TRBJ2-3; D may be TRBD1 (6 bases). The receptor was derived from an adult with an advanced solid tumor such as melanoma, head and neck, liver or kidney cancer. CDR3 region: CASSLGGVSTDTQYF. CDR3 coding DNA: TGCGCCAGCAGCTTAGGGGGAGTTAGCACAGATACGCAGTATTTT.